Here is one T cell receptor beta chain with its context. These data belong to a study of T cell changes during pregnancy in multiple sclerosis. TCRdb's copy holds only in-frame clones and misses some; the assay was immunoSEQ multiplex PCR. The data show roughly 77,000 clones, with 80% to 95% seen just once and less than 2% held by the top ten. Germline V gives CDR1 LGHNA, CDR2 YNFKEQ. The ends were cut back, 3 bases at V and 7 bases at J, with 7 bases in the middle. The CDR3 sequence is 12 residues long. The receptor's source is a female donor with multiple sclerosis, enrolled in a pregnancy study. The chain couples TRBV4-2 to TRBJ1-5; D ambiguous. Sequenced here: peripheral blood, sampled in the second trimester of pregnancy. CDR3: CASSHSGQPQHF. The CDR3 DNA reads TGTGCCAGCAGCCACTCCGGGCAGCCCCAGCATTTT.